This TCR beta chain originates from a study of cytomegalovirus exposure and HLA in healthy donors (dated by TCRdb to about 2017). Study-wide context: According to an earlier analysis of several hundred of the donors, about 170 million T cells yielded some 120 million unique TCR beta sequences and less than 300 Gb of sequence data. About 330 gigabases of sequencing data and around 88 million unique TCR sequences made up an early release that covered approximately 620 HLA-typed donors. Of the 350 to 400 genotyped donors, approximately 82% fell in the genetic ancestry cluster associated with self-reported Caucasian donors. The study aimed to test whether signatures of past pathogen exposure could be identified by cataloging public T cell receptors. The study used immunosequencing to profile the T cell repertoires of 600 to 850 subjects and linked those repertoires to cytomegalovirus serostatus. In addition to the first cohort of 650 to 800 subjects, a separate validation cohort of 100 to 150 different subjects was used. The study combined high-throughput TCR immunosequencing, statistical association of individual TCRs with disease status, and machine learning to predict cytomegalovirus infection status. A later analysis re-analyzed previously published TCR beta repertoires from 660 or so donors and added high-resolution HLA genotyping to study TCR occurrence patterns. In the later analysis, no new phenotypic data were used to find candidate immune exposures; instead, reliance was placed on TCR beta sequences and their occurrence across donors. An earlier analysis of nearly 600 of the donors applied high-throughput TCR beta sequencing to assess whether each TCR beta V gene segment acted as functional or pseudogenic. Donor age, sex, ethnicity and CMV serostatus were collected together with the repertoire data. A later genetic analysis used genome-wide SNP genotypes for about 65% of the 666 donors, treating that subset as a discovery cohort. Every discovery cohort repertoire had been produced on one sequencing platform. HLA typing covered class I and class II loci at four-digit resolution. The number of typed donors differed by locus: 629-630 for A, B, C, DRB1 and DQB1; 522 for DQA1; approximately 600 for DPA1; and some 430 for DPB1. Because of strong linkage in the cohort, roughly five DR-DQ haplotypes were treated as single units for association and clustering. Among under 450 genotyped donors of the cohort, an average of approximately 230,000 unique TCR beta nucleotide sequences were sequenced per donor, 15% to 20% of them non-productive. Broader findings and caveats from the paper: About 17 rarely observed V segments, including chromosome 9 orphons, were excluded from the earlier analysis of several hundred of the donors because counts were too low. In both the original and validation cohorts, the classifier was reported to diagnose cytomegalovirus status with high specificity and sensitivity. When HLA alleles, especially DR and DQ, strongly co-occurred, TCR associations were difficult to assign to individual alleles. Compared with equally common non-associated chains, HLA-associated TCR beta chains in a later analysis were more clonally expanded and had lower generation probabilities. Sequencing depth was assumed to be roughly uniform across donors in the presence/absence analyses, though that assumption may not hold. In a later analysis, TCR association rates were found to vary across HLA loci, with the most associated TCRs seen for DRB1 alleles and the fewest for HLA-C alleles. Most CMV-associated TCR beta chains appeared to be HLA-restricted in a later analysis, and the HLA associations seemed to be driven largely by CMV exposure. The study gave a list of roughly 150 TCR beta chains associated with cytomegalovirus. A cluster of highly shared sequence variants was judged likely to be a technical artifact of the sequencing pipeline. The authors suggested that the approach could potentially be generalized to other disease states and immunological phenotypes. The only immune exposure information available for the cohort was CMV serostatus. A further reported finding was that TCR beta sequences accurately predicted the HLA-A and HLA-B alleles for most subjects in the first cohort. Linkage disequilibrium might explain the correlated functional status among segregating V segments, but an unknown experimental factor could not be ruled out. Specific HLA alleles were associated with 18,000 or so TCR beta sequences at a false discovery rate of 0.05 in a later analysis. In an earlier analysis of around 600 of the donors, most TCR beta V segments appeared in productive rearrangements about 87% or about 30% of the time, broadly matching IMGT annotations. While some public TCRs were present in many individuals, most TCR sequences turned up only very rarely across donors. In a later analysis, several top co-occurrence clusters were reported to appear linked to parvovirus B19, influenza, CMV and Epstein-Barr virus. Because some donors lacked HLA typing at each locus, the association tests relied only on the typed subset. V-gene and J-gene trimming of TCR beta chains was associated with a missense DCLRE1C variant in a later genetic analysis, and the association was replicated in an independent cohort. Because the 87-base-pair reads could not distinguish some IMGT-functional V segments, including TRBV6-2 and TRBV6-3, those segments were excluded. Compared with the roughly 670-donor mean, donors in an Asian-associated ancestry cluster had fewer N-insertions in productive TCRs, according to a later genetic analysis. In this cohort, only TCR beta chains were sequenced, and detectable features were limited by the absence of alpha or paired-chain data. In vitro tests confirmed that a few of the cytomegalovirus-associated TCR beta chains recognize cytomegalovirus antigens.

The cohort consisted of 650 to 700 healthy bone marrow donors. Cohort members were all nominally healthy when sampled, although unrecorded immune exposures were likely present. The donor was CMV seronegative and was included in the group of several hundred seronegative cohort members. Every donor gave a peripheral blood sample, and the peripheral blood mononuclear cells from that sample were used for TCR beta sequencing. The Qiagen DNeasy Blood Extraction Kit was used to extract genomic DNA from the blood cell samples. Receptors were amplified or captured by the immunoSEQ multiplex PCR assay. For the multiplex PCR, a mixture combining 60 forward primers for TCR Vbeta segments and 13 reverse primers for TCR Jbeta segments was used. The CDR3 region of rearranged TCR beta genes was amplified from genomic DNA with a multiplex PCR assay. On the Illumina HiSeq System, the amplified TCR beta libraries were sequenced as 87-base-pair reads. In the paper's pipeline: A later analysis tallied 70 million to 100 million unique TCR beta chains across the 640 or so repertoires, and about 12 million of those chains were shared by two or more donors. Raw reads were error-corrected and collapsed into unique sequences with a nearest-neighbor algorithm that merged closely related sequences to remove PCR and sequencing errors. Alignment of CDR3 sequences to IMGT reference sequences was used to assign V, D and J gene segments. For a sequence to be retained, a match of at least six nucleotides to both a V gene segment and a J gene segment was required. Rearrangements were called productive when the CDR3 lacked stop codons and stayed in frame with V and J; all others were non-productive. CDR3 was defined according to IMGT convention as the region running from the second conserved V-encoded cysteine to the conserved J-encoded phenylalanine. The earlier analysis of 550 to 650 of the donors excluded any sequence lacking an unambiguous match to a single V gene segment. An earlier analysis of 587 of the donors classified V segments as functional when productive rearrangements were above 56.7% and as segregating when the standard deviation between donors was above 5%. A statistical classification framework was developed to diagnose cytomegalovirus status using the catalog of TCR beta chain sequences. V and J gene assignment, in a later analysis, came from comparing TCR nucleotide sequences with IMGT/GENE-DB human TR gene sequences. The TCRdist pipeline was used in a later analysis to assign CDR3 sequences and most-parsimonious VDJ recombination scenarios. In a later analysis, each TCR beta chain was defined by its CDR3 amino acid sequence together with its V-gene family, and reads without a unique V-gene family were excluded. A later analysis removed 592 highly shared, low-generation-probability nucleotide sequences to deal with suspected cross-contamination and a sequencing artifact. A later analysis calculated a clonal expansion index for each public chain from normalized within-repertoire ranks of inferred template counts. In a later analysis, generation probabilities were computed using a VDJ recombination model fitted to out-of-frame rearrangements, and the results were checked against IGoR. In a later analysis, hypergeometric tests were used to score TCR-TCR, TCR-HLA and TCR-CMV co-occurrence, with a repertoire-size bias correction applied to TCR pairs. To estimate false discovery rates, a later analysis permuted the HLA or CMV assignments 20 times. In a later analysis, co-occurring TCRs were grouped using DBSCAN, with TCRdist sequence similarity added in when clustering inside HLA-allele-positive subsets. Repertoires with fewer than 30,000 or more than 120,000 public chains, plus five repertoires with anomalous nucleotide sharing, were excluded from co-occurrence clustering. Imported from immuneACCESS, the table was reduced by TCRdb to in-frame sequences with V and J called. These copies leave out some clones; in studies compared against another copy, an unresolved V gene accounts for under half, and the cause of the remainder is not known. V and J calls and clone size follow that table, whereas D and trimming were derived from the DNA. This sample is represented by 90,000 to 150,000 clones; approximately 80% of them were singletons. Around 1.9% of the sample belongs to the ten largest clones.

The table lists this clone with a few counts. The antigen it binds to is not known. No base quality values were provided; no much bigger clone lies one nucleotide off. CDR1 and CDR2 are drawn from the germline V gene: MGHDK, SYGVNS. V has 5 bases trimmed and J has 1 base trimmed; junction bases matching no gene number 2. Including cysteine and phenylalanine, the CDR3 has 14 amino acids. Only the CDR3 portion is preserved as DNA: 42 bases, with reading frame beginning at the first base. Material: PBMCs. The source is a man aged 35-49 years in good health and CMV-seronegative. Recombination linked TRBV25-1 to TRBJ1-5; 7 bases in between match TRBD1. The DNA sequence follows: TGTGCCAGCAGTCTGGGACAGAGCAATCAGCCCCAGCATTTT. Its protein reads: CASSLGQSNQPQHF.